These T cell receptor beta chains were read from a single sample in a study of T cell changes during pregnancy in multiple sclerosis. Data came from immunoSEQ multiplex PCR; TCRdb stores just in-frame clones and leaves some out. The sample has around 56,000 clones; 75% to 95% are singletons. The sample in question was peripheral blood, obtained in the first trimester of pregnancy. The source is a female donor in good health, enrolled as a control in a pregnancy study. Each CDR3 is given with its conserved first and last residue. A D gene is named only where the DNA matches it firmly. The listing skips clone size in some rows; elsewhere it reads once, few, many or a size class.

>TRBV30|NA|TRBJ2-7|TRBD2
CAWSGLAADSYEQYF
TGTGCCTGGAGTGGGCTAGCGGCCGACTCCTACGAGCAGTACTTC
>TRBV6-5|once|TRBJ1-1|NA
CASNPSWQMNTEAFF
TGTGCCAGCAATCCCTCGTGGCAGATGAACACTGAAGCTTTCTTT
>TRBV28|once|TRBJ1-1|NA
CASSLPGLYTEAFF
TGTGCCAGCAGTTTACCGGGACTCTACACTGAAGCTTTCTTT
>TRBV6-1|NA|TRBJ2-2|TRBD1
CAGRTGDTGELFF
TGTGCCGGACGGACAGGGGACACCGGGGAGCTGTTTTTT
>TRBV14|NA|TRBJ2-3|NA
CASRRRSTDTQYF
TGTGCCAGCAGGCGCAGGAGCACAGATACGCAGTATTTT
>TRBV9|NA|TRBJ2-7|NA
CASSVAPTSGYEQYF
TGTGCCAGCAGCGTAGCTCCAACATCAGGCTACGAGCAGTACTTC
>TRBV27|NA|TRBJ2-1|NA
CASSFGGEQFF
TGTGCCAGCAGTTTTGGGGGGGAGCAGTTCTTC
>TRBV6-1|NA|TRBJ2-7|TRBD2
CASSESSGSWYEQYF
TGTGCCAGCAGTGAGAGCAGCGGGAGTTGGTACGAGCAGTACTTC
>TRBV9|NA|TRBJ2-3|NA
CASSVGDGGPVSTDTQYF
TGTGCCAGCAGCGTAGGCGACGGGGGGCCAGTTAGCACAGATACGCAGTATTTT
>TRBV5-4|NA|TRBJ2-7|TRBD2
CASSPRTSGRSYEQYF
TGTGCCAGCAGCCCCCGGACTAGCGGGAGGTCCTACGAGCAGTACTTC
>TRBV21-1|NA|TRBJ2-7|NA
CASRKNRPSSYEQYF
TGTGCCAGCAGAAAAAACAGGCCCAGCTCCTACGAGCAGTACTTC
>TRBV9|NA|TRBJ2-3|NA
CASSVEPGVADTQYF
TGTGCCAGCAGCGTAGAACCGGGAGTAGCAGATACGCAGTATTTT
>TRBV27|once|TRBJ2-7|NA
CASSFVPDGKKVRLFSYEQYF
TGTGCCAGCAGTTTCGTGCCGGATGGTAAAAAAGTTCGACTTTTCTCCTACGAGCAGTACTTC
>TRBV6-5|NA|TRBJ1-3|NA
CASSYSRISSGNTIYF
TGTGCCAGCAGTTACTCGCGTATATCCTCTGGAAACACCATATATTTT
>TRBV30|NA|TRBJ1-4|NA
CAWSKVSRGEKLFF
TGTGCCTGGAGCAAGGTCTCCCGAGGGGAAAAACTGTTTTTT
>TRBV7-2|NA|TRBJ1-1|TRBD1
CASSPDHNRGLMNTEAFF
TGTGCCAGCAGCCCCGACCACAACAGGGGACTCATGAACACTGAAGCTTTCTTT
>TRBV13|NA|TRBJ2-7|NA
CASSSRVSSYEQYF
TGTGCCAGCAGTTCCCGGGTGAGCTCCTACGAGCAGTACTTC
>TRBV6-5|NA|TRBJ1-5|NA
CASRTGTNQPQHF
TGTGCCAGCAGGACAGGAACGAATCAGCCCCAGCATTTT
>TRBV5-1|NA|TRBJ2-3|NA
CASSLGGAGTDTQYF
TGCGCCAGCAGCTTGGGGGGAGCGGGCACAGATACGCAGTATTTT
>TRBV10-1|NA|TRBJ1-5|NA
CASSEGRDQPQHF
TGCGCCAGCAGTGAGGGCAGGGATCAGCCCCAGCATTTT
>TRBV29-1|NA|TRBJ2-3|TRBD2
CSVNRRGLAGGGASTDTQYF
TGCAGCGTGAACCGAAGAGGACTAGCGGGAGGGGGGGCTAGCACAGATACGCAGTATTTT
>TRBV6-1|once|TRBJ1-4|NA
CATFREKLFF
TGTGCCACTTTCCGGGAAAAACTGTTTTTT
>TRBV7-9|NA|TRBJ2-4|TRBD2
CASSREGLAKNIQYF
TGTGCCAGCAGCCGGGAGGGCTTAGCCAAAAACATTCAGTACTTC
>TRBV10-3|NA|TRBJ1-5|TRBD1
CAISESGRPGGSNQPQHF
TGTGCCATCAGTGAGTCAGGCAGGCCAGGGGGTAGCAATCAGCCCCAGCATTTT
>TRBV19|NA|TRBJ2-7|NA
CASSFQGSYEQYF
TGTGCCAGTAGCTTCCAGGGGTCCTACGAGCAGTACTTC
>TRBV11-3|NA|TRBJ1-1|NA
CASSLGPQTEAFF
TGTGCCAGCAGCTTAGGCCCACAGACTGAAGCTTTCTTT
>TRBV6-5|NA|TRBJ2-1|NA
CASSPEVAWEQFF
TGTGCCAGCAGCCCCGAAGTGGCCTGGGAGCAGTTCTTC
>TRBV4-1|NA|TRBJ2-5|NA
CASSPPERQETQYF
TGCGCCAGCAGCCCTCCAGAGCGACAAGAGACCCAGTACTTC
>TRBV11-3|NA|TRBJ2-5|TRBD2
CASSPGLAGGETQYF
TGTGCCAGCAGCCCGGGACTAGCGGGAGGGGAGACCCAGTACTTC
>TRBV7-6|NA|TRBJ2-2|TRBD2
CASSGGAAGGGELFF
TGTGCCAGCAGCGGGGGCGCAGCGGGGGGCGGGGAGCTGTTTTTT
>TRBV6-1|once|TRBJ2-3|TRBD2
CASSERLAGFTDTQYF
TGTGCCAGCAGTGAAAGACTAGCGGGGTTTACAGATACGCAGTATTTT
>TRBV28|NA|TRBJ1-2|NA
CASSLSGPGNYGYTF
TGTGCCAGCAGTTTATCCGGCCCGGGGAACTATGGCTACACCTTC
>TRBV13|NA|TRBJ2-5|NA
CASSPWTDPQQETQYF
TGTGCCAGCAGCCCCTGGACAGATCCCCAACAAGAGACCCAGTACTTC
>TRBV5-1|NA|TRBJ2-1|NA
CASSLDTPGVYNEQFF
TGCGCCAGCAGCTTGGATACTCCCGGGGTCTACAATGAGCAGTTCTTC